These 25 T cell receptor beta chains came from one sample sequenced in a study of T cell responses to AZD1222 COVID-19 vaccine. The data were produced by immunoSEQ multiplex PCR, yet TCRdb's version contains in-frame clones alone and is incomplete. The sample shows about 120,000 clones, about 89% of them seen only once. Source: peripheral blood, taken on day 0 of AZD1222 vaccination. These receptors all stem from an adult in good health.

V is TRBV7-3 and J is TRBJ2-1; 12 nucleotides match TRBD2. Germline V lookup: CDR1 SGHTA, CDR2 FQGTGA. The CDR3 contains 16 residues. Trimming cost V 1 base and J 7 bases; bases outside gene matches: 5. CDR3 sequence (DNA): TGTGCCAGCAGCTTAAGGCTAGCGGGAGGGCCTAATGAGCAGTTCTTC. Translated, it gives CASSLRLAGGPNEQFF.

For the CDR3, the DNA is TGTGCCAGCAGTAGAGCGGGAGATCTCACAGATACGCAGTATTTT. It encodes CASSRAGDLTDTQYF. The chain carries TRBV7-3 and TRBJ2-3, with TRBD2 matching 8 bases. The germline V gene encodes CDR1 SGHTA and CDR2 FQGTGA. This CDR3 contains 15 residues. J lost 2 bases, V lost 6 bases, and 7 bases had no gene match.

J is TRBJ2-1 and V is TRBV5-1; perhaps TRBD1 as D (5 bases). CDR1 SGHRS and CDR2 YFSETQ come from the germline V gene. V lost 3 bases and J 7 bases, leaving 11 bases between the germline ends. This CDR3 contains 13 residues. In DNA, the CDR3 is TGCGCCAGCAGCTCCCTACAGGTGAATGAGCAGTTCTTC. Protein product: CASSSLQVNEQFF.

This rearrangement joins TRBV6-1 to TRBJ1-3; D not certain. The CDR3 contains 16 residues. Germline loops: CDR1 MNHNS, CDR2 SASEGT. V gave up 3 bases and J gave up 0 bases, with 12 bases separating them. The CDR3 DNA sequence: TGTGCCAGCAGTGACCCGCGGGCCCTCTCTGGAAACACCATATATTTT. It codes for CASSDPRALSGNTIYF.

The gene calls are TRBV3-1 (or the pseudogene TRBV3-2) and TRBJ1-1; TRBD1 is a possible D gene (6 bases). The CDR3 has 15 amino acids. V lost 5 bases and J 1 base, leaving 14 bases between the germline ends. Germline CDR1 reads LGHDT; CDR2 reads YNNKEL (reference sequence). In nucleotides, the CDR3 is TGTGCCAGCAGCTCAAAGGGAGGGGGGAACACTGAAGCTTTCTTT. Encoded protein: CASSSKGGGNTEAFF.

The rearrangement uses TRBV30 and TRBJ2-1; TRBD1 is a possible D gene (6 bases). Germline CDR1 GTSNPN, CDR2 SVGIG (reference sequence). V was clipped by 4 bases and J by 1 base, with 14 bases between them. The CDR3 runs 15 residues. The chain's CDR3 is CAWTPDSFSYNEQFF. As DNA, the CDR3 is TGTGCCTGGACCCCGGACAGTTTTTCCTACAATGAGCAGTTCTTC.

This chain uses TRBV5-1 with TRBJ2-1; no definite D call. The germline gives CDR1 SGHRS, CDR2 YFSETQ. CDR3 length equals 15 residues. V lost 0 bases and J lost 5, with 12 bases in between. The DNA of the CDR3 is TGCGCCAGCAGCTTGGCCTACAATGGCGACAATGAGCAGTTCTTC. Translation: CASSLAYNGDNEQFF.

The V gene is TRBV9, the J gene TRBJ2-5; TRBD1 aligns across 7 bases. CDR1 is SGDLS, CDR2 YYNGEE, per germline. This CDR3 is built from 15 residues. V lost 0 bases and J lost 4; bases outside the gene matches: 6. The CDR3 loop is CASSVGQGGGETQYF. CDR3 nucleotides: TGTGCCAGCAGCGTAGGACAGGGTGGGGGAGAGACCCAGTACTTC.

The V call is TRBV5-5, the J call TRBJ2-5; 7 bases are a match to TRBD2. Looked up from germline, CDR1 is SGHKS and CDR2 is YYEKEE (reference sequence). The CDR3 spans 14 residues. The J segment lost 5 bases and the V segment lost 3 bases, leaving 7 bases of the junction unmatched. The CDR3 loop is CASSSRAGGETQYF. Here the CDR3 DNA reads TGTGCCAGCAGCTCCCGGGCCGGGGGGGAGACCCAGTACTTC. The full variable domain, with the rest looked up from reference TRBV5-5 and TRBJ2-5, is DAGVTQSPTHLIKTRGQQVTLRCSPISGHKSVSWYQQVLGQGPQFIFQYYEKEERGRGNFPDRFSARQFPNYSSELNVNALLLGDSALYLCASSSRAGGETQYFGPGTRLLVL.

The count of this clone is one. This sequence joins TRBV10-3 and TRBJ1-1; D remains ambiguous. Per the germline V gene, CDR1 is ENHRY and CDR2 is SYGVKD. Trimming stripped 10 bases from V and 2 bases from J, with 11 bases between. The CDR3 consists of 12 residues. Written as DNA, the CDR3 is TGTGCCACACGACACCTCAACACTGAAGCTTTCTTT. Protein product: CATRHLNTEAFF.

The chain links TRBV3-1 (or the pseudogene TRBV3-2) to TRBJ2-7; 10 bases fit TRBD2. CDR1 and CDR2 from the germline V gene are LGHDT and YNNKEL (reference sequence). This CDR3 spans 15 amino acids. The trim removed 4 bases at V and 0 bases at J, leaving 3 bases unmatched. The chain's CDR3 is CASSLGLADSYEQYF. The DNA of the CDR3 is TGTGCCAGCAGCCTAGGACTAGCGGACTCCTACGAGCAGTACTTC.

On this clone itself: At one boundary the junction diverges from the germline segment, which might be a read error. The chain joins TRBV5-1 to TRBJ2-2; 11 positions match TRBD2. The CDR3 is 17 residues long. Germline-derived CDR1 and CDR2 are SGHRS and YFSETQ. The CDR3 loop is CASSLRPTSGNAGELFF. CDR3 coding DNA: TGCGCCAGCAGCTTGCGGCCGACTAGCGGGAACGCCGGGGAGCTGTTTTTT. Drawing the rest from reference TRBV5-1 and TRBJ2-2, the complete variable domain is KAGVTQTPRYLIKTRGQQVTLSCSPISGHRSVSWYQQTPGQGLQFLFEYFSETQRNKGNFPGRFSGRQFSNSRSEMNVSTLELGDSALYLCASSLRPTSGNAGELFFGEGSRLTVL.

The chain employs TRBV5-4 and TRBJ2-2; TRBD1 aligns across 8 bases. V lost 2 bases to trimming and J lost 7 bases; unmatched junction nucleotides: 7. The CDR3 runs 15 residues. Germline V gene sequence: CDR1 SGHNT, CDR2 YYREEE (reference sequence). DNA for the CDR3: TGTGCCAGCAGCTTACGACAGGGGATCGGCGGGGAGCTGTTTTTT. It is translated as CASSLRQGIGGELFF.

This clone was found a few times. Other DNA sequences in the same sample also yield this CDR3. J is TRBJ1-5 and V is TRBV5-5; D gene uncertain. Germline V gene lookup returns CDR1 SGHKS and CDR2 YYEKEE (reference sequence). This CDR3 spans 14 amino acids. V gave up 0 bases and J gave up 2 bases, with 6 bases separating them. The CDR3 region is CASSLAVGNQPQHF. CDR3 nucleotides: TGTGCCAGCAGCTTGGCTGTGGGCAATCAGCCCCAGCATTTT.

This chain connects TRBV9 to TRBJ2-2; D is perhaps TRBD2 (6 bases). In germline, CDR1 is SGDLS, CDR2 YYNGEE. Trimming removed 2 bases at V and 3 bases at J, with 11 bases between. This CDR3 has 15 amino acids. The CDR3 bases are TGTGCCAGCAGCGTCGGACTATCGGACACCGGGGAGCTGTTTTTT. Amino acids: CASSVGLSDTGELFF.

The V and J genes are TRBV5-5 and TRBJ2-1; a weak D match, TRBD1 (5 bases). The V end was cut by 2 bases, the J end by 5 bases, with 20 bases between. The CDR3 has 17 residues. Germline V gene lookup returns CDR1 SGHKS and CDR2 YYEKEE (reference sequence). CDR3 region: CASSLYGAPTRNNEQFF. In DNA, the CDR3 is TGTGCCAGCAGCTTATATGGGGCCCCTACCCGGAACAATGAGCAGTTCTTC.

The chain is built from TRBV18 and TRBJ1-5; 9 nucleotides agree with TRBD1. V shed 1 base, J shed 3 bases, and the junction held 4 bases outside the gene matches. The V gene's germline CDR1 is KGHSH and CDR2 LQKENI. The CDR3 has 16 residues. CDR3 sequence: CASSPRTGVINQPQHF. The DNA of the CDR3 is TGTGCCAGCTCACCACGGACAGGGGTAATCAATCAGCCCCAGCATTTT.

V and J are TRBV29-1 and TRBJ2-2, with 14 bases that match TRBD2. This CDR3 contains 17 residues. With 5 bases clipped from V and 2 bases from J, the junction kept 7 bases outside the gene matches. CDR1 and CDR2 (germline): SQVTM, ANQGSEA. DNA for the CDR3: TGCAGCGTTCAAGGGACTAGCGGGAGTCAAAACACCGGGGAGCTGTTTTTT. This translates into CSVQGTSGSQNTGELFF.

The chain has TRBV7-2 and TRBJ1-1, with 7 bases lining up with TRBD1. The CDR3 sequence is 15 residues long. The V gene end was trimmed by 2 bases and the J gene end by 4 bases; junction bases not matched to a gene: 7. Germline CDR1 reads SGHTA; CDR2 reads FQGNSA. The CDR3 protein is CASSLTAQGRTEAFF. CDR3 nucleotide sequence: TGTGCCAGCAGCTTAACCGCACAGGGGCGCACTGAAGCTTTCTTT. The variable domain in full, completed from reference TRBV7-2 and TRBJ1-1, reads GAGVSQSPSNKVTEKGKDVELRCDPISGHTALYWYRQSLGQGLEFLIYFQGNSAPDKSGLPSDRFSAERTGGSVSTLTIQRTQQEDSAVYLCASSLTAQGRTEAFFGQGTRLTVV.

This chain uses TRBV7-9 with TRBJ1-6; 8 bases agree with TRBD1. V trimming: 3 bases; J trimming: 5 bases; junction bases outside the gene matches: 3. The CDR3 is 15 residues long. Germline CDR1 SEHNR, CDR2 FQNEAQ (reference sequence). CDR3 bases: TGTGCCAGCAGCTTTTCGGGACAGGATAATTCACCCCTCCACTTT. Its translation is CASSFSGQDNSPLHF. Looking up the rest from reference TRBV7-9 and TRBJ1-6 gives the full variable domain: DTGVSQNPRHKITKRGQNVTFRCDPISEHNRLYWYRQTLGQGPEFLTYFQNEAQLEKSRLLSDRFSAERPKGSFSTLEIQRTEQGDSAMYLCASSFSGQDNSPLHFGNGTRLTVT.

This chain connects TRBV6-5 to TRBJ1-2; D remains unclear. Germline V gene lookup returns CDR1 MNHEY and CDR2 SVGAGI. The V end was cut by 0 bases, the J end by 6 bases, with 8 bases between. The CDR3 is 13 amino acids. The CDR3, as DNA: TGTGCCAGCAGTTACTCCGCCGGAGATGGCTACACCTTC. Its protein is CASSYSAGDGYTF.

The chain recombines TRBV6-5 with TRBJ2-7; D ambiguous. Per the germline V gene, CDR1 is MNHEY and CDR2 is SVGAGI. Trimming left V 5 bases short and J 3 bases short, with 14 bases between. The CDR3 consists of 14 residues. The CDR3 protein is CASSPHFGLYEQYF. CDR3 sequence (DNA): TGTGCCAGCAGTCCCCACTTCGGTCTCTACGAGCAGTACTTC.

The chain carries TRBV29-1 and TRBJ1-1; a possible D gene is TRBD1 (6 bases). CDR3 length: 12 residues. Germline V gives CDR1 SQVTM, CDR2 ANQGSEA. Trimming left V 7 bases short and J 4 bases short, with 13 bases between. The CDR3: CSGFRGGTEAFF. For the CDR3, the DNA is TGCAGCGGCTTTAGGGGGGGCACTGAAGCTTTCTTT.

This chain joins TRBV6-6 and TRBJ2-3, with 8 bases matching TRBD2. Germline V lookup: CDR1 MNHNY, CDR2 SVGAGI (reference sequence). This CDR3 has 13 amino acids. The J segment lost 7 bases and the V segment lost 4 bases, leaving 4 bases of the junction unmatched. The CDR3 sequence is CASSSERGNTQYF. The CDR3 DNA reads as TGTGCCAGCAGTTCCGAGCGGGGGAATACGCAGTATTTT.

This chain joins TRBV3-1 (or the pseudogene TRBV3-2) and TRBJ2-5; D might be TRBD2 (6 bases). This CDR3 contains 15 residues. Germline-derived CDR1 and CDR2 are LGHDT and YNNKEL (reference sequence). With 4 bases removed from V and 3 bases from J, the gap between germline ends came to 15 bases. CDR3 sequence (DNA): TGTGCCAGCAGCCCCTCGGCGGGGTTGAAAGAGACCCAGTACTTC. As protein: CASSPSAGLKETQYF.